Listed below are T cell receptor beta chains from one sample, sequenced in a study of memory CD4+ T cells and cytomegalovirus serostatus. The data were produced by immunoSEQ multiplex PCR, yet TCRdb's version contains in-frame clones alone and is incomplete. The repertoire includes 45,000 to 60,000 clones, 70% to 75% of them detected once, and about 1.1% sits in the top ten. Material: memory CD4+ T cells from blood. These receptor sequences come from an adult in good health and CMV-seropositive. CDR3s include the opening cysteine and the closing phenylalanine or tryptophan. The D gene is left open where the match is weak. Size tells how often a clone was seen (once, few, many) or the class of an expanded clone, and some rows leave it out.

abundance | j_gene | d_gene | v_gene | CDR3nt | CDR3aa
NA | TRBJ1-4 | NA | TRBV10-2 | TGCGCCAGCTGGCCTGGGGGGGTTAATGAAAAACTGTTTTTT | CASWPGGVNEKLFF
once | TRBJ1-2 | NA | TRBV10-3 | TGTGCCATCAGTGAGTCTGAGGGGGGCGTGGTCGGCTACACCTTC | CAISESEGGVVGYTF
NA | TRBJ2-3 | NA | TRBV4-3 | TGCGCCAGCAGCCAAGATCTTCCAGACTCTAGCGTGACAGATACGCAGTATTTT | CASSQDLPDSSVTDTQYF
NA | TRBJ2-7 | TRBD2 | TRBV19 | TGTGCCAGTAGTCGCTTAATACTAGCGGGGGAGTCCTACGAGCAGTACTTC | CASSRLILAGESYEQYF
NA | TRBJ2-5 | NA | TRBV7-3 | TGTGCCAGCAGCTTAAAGGGCAACCGAGGGGAGACCCAGTACTTC | CASSLKGNRGETQYF
NA | TRBJ2-3 | NA | TRBV7-2 | TGTGCCAGCAGCTTAGCAGGGTTAAGCACAGATACGCAGTATTTT | CASSLAGLSTDTQYF
NA | TRBJ2-7 | TRBD2 | TRBV9 | TGTGCCAGCAGCCCCCCTAGCGGGGGGGCCTATTCCTACGAGCAGTACTTC | CASSPPSGGAYSYEQYF
NA | TRBJ1-4 | NA | TRBV7-2 | TGTGCCAGCAGCTTAGCTGGGGGACGTAATGAAAAACTGTTTTTT | CASSLAGGRNEKLFF
NA | TRBJ1-2 | NA | TRBV7-8 | TGTGCCAGCAGCTTCGGGAGGGTTTATGGCTACACCTTC | CASSFGRVYGYTF
NA | TRBJ2-1 | NA | TRBV5-1 | TGCGCCAGCAGCTCTGGACTCGCATACAATGAGCAGTTCTTC | CASSSGLAYNEQFF
NA | TRBJ2-3 | NA | TRBV5-4 | TGTGCCAGCAGCCTCCTCAGGGGAGGGGGCACAGATACGCAGTATTTT | CASSLLRGGGTDTQYF
NA | TRBJ2-2 | NA | TRBV28 | TGTGCCAGCAGTTTTAGTAGCGGTATGACCGGGGAGCTGTTTTTT | CASSFSSGMTGELFF
medium-sized | TRBJ2-1 | NA | TRBV2 | TGTGCCAGCAGTGAACCCCCACCTCCGTTCTTC | CASSEPPPPFF
medium-sized | TRBJ1-2 | NA | TRBV6-5 | TGTGCCAGCAGCCTAAGGGGGTTTGGCTACACCTTC | CASSLRGFGYTF
medium-sized | TRBJ1-6 | NA | TRBV14 | TGTGCCAGCAGCCCCAGGGGAAACTCACCCCTCCACTTT | CASSPRGNSPLHF
few | TRBJ1-2 | NA | TRBV6-1 | TGTGCCAGCAGTGACAGGGCGGATGGCTACACCTTC | CASSDRADGYTF
few | TRBJ2-2 | NA | TRBV2 | TGTGCCAGCAGAGAAGACAGCAACACCGGGGAGCTGTTTTTT | CASREDSNTGELFF
few | TRBJ1-4 | TRBD1 | TRBV5-6 | TGTGCCAGCAGCTCGACAGGGGGGTCAAAAAAACTGTTTTTT | CASSSTGGSKKLFF
NA | TRBJ1-5 | NA | TRBV2 | TGTGCCAGCAGTGATCCCGAGGGAGGTCAGCCCCAGCATTTT | CASSDPEGGQPQHF
NA | TRBJ2-5 | NA | TRBV4-2 | TGTGCCAGCAGCCAAGTTAGGGGGTACCAAGAGACCCAGTACTTC | CASSQVRGYQETQYF
NA | TRBJ2-3 | NA | TRBV29-1 | TGCAGCGTTCTAGGGGGGGCTCCGAGCACAGATACGCAGTATTTT | CSVLGGAPSTDTQYF
few | TRBJ2-2 | NA | TRBV6-4 | TGTGCCAGCACCCGAAATAGGGGGGCCGGGGAGCTGTTTTTT | CASTRNRGAGELFF
NA | TRBJ1-6 | NA | TRBV19 | TGTGCCAGTAGTACGACAACGGATAATTCACCCCTCCACTTT | CASSTTTDNSPLHF
few | TRBJ1-6 | NA | TRBV7-9 | TGTGCCAGCAGCTTACCCGCTAATTCACCCCTCCACTTT | CASSLPANSPLHF
NA | TRBJ1-3 | NA | TRBV6-1 | TGTGCCAGCAGTGAAGGGGGCTTCGTCTCTGGAAACACCATATATTTT | CASSEGGFVSGNTIYF
few | TRBJ2-2 | NA | TRBV4-2 | TGTGCCAGCAGAACTCTACAGGGTATGGAAGCCGGGGAGCTGTTTTTT | CASRTLQGMEAGELFF
NA | TRBJ2-7 | NA | TRBV5-6 | TGTGCCAGCAGCTTGGCGGGGGCGGGGGCCTACGAGCAGTACTTC | CASSLAGAGAYEQYF
NA | TRBJ1-1 | NA | TRBV27 | TGTGCCAGCAGTTTGACGGGAATGAACACTGAAGCTTTCTTT | CASSLTGMNTEAFF
NA | TRBJ2-1 | TRBD2 | TRBV7-2 | TGTGCCAGCAGCCCTGAAGGACTAGCCAATGAGCAGTTCTTC | CASSPEGLANEQFF
NA | TRBJ2-3 | NA | TRBV5-4 | TGTGCCAGCAGACCAGGGACTCGAGGTCCAGATACGCAGTATTTT | CASRPGTRGPDTQYF
NA | TRBJ1-2 | TRBD1 | TRBV19 | TGTGCCAGTAGCCCGACAGGGGTAGAGGGCTACACCTTC | CASSPTGVEGYTF
NA | TRBJ1-2 | NA | TRBV23-1 | TGCGCCAGCAGTCAGGAGGACAGCATTAACTATGGCTACACCTTC | CASSQEDSINYGYTF
NA | TRBJ1-1 | NA | TRBV5-1 | TGCGCCAGCAGCGAACAGACAGTGAACACTGAAGCTTTCTTT | CASSEQTVNTEAFF
NA | TRBJ1-1 | NA | TRBV5-1 | TGCGCCAGCAGCCGGGGGACGGTGAACACTGAAGCTTTCTTT | CASSRGTVNTEAFF
NA | TRBJ2-7 | TRBD2 | TRBV7-6 | TGTGCCAGCAGCACCGCTTGGGAGGGCAACGAGCAGTACTTC | CASSTAWEGNEQYF
once | TRBJ1-1 | TRBD1 | TRBV28 | TGTGCCAGCAGTTTAATTGGGACAGGGTCGGGAGCTTTCTTT | CASSLIGTGSGAFF
NA | TRBJ2-5 | TRBD1 | TRBV2 | TGTGCCAGCACGGGACAGGTTGGGACCCAGTACTTC | CASTGQVGTQYF
NA | TRBJ2-2 | NA | TRBV7-2 | TGTGCCAGCAGCTTATCACGCACCGGGGAGCTGTTTTTT | CASSLSRTGELFF
once | TRBJ2-7 | NA | TRBV27 | TGTGCCAGCAGTTTATTGGGAGGAGGGGGCTACGAGCAGTACTTC | CASSLLGGGGYEQYF
NA | TRBJ2-3 | TRBD2 | TRBV4-2 | TGTGCCAGCAGCCAAGTATGGGGCGGGGGATTAGATACGCAGTATTTT | CASSQVWGGGLDTQYF
NA | TRBJ2-5 | NA | TRBV2 | TGTGCCAGCAGTTCCGACAGCGAATTGTACTTC | CASSSDSELYF
NA | TRBJ2-5 | NA | TRBV19 | TGTGCCAGTAGTATAGCTAAGGACAGATTTCAAGAGACCCAGTACTTC | CASSIAKDRFQETQYF
NA | TRBJ1-2 | NA | TRBV14 | TGTGCCAGCAGCCAGTGGCAGAACTATGGCTACACCTTC | CASSQWQNYGYTF
NA | TRBJ1-1 | NA | TRBV7-2 | TGTGCCAGCAGCTTGGAGTCGGGGACTGAAGCTTTCTTT | CASSLESGTEAFF
NA | TRBJ1-1 | TRBD1 | TRBV15 | TGTGCCACCAGCAGAGAAGGGGGCCTGAACACTGAAGCTTTCTTT | CATSREGGLNTEAFF